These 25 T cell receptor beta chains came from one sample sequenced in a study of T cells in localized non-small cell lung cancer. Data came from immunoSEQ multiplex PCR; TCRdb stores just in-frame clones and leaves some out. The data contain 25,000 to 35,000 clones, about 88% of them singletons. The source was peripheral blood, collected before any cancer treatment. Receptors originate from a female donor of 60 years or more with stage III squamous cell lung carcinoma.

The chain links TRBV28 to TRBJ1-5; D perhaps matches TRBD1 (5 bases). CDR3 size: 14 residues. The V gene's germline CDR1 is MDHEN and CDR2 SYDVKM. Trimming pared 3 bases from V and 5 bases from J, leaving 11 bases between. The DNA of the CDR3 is TGTGCCAGCAGTTTTCTGGGGGAGCATCAGCCCCAGCATTTT. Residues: CASSFLGEHQPQHF.

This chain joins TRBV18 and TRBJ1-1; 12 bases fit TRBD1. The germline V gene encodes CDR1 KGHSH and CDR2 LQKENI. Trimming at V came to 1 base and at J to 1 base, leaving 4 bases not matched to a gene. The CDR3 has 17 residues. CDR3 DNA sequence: TGTGCCAGCTCACCACGGGGACAGGGGGCAGGGAACACTGAAGCTTTCTTT. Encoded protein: CASSPRGQGAGNTEAFF. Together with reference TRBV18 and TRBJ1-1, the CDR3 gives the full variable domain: NAGVMQNPRHLVRRRGQEARLRCSPMKGHSHVYWYRQLPEEGLKFMVYLQKENIIDESGMPKERFSAEFPKEGPSILRIQQVVRGDSAAYFCASSPRGQGAGNTEAFFGQGTRLTVV.

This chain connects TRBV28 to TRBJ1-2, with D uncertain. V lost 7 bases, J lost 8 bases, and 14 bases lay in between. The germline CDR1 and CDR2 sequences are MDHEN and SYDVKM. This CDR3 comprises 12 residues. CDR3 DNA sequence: TGTGCCAGCATCAACTCGGAGGGCGGCTACACCTTC. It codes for CASINSEGGYTF.

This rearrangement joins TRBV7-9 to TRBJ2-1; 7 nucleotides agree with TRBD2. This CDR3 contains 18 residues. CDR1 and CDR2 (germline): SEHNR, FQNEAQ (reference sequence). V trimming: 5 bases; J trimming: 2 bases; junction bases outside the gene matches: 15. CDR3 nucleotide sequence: TGTGCCAGCAGCCCAACCAAATGGGGACTAACTACCTACAATGAGCAGTTCTTC. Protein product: CASSPTKWGLTTYNEQFF.

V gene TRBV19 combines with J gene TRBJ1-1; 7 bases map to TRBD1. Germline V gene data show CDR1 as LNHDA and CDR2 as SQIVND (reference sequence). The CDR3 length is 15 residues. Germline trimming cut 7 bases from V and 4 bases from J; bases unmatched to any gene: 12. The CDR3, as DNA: TGTGCCAGTACCAGCGATAACAGGGGACCCACTGAAGCTTTCTTT. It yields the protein CASTSDNRGPTEAFF.

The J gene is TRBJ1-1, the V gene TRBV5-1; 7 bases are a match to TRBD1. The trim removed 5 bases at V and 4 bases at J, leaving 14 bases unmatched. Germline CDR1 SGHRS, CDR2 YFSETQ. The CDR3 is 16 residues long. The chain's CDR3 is CASRPGTVPRGTEAFF. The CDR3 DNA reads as TGCGCCAGCAGGCCCGGGACAGTACCGCGTGGCACTGAAGCTTTCTTT.

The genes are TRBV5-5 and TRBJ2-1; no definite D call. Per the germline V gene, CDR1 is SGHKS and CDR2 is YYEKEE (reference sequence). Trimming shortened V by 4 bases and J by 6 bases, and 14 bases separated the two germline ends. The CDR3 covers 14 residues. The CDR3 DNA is TGTGCCAGCAGCCCTCGGATAGCCGGCAATGAGCAGTTCTTC. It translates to CASSPRIAGNEQFF.

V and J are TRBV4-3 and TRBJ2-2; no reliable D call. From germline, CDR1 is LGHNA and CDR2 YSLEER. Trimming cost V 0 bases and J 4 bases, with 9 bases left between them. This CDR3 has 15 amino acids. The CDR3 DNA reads TGCGCCAGCAGCCAAGAAACCGTTTCCACCGGGGAGCTGTTTTTT. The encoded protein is CASSQETVSTGELFF.

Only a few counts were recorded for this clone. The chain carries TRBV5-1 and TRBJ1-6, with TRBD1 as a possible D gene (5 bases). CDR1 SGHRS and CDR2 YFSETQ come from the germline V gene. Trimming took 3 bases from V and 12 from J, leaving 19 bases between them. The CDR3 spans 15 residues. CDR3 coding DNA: TGCGCCAGCAGCTGGCGCAGGGCCCTACTGGTACCCCTCCACTTT. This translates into CASSWRRALLVPLHF.

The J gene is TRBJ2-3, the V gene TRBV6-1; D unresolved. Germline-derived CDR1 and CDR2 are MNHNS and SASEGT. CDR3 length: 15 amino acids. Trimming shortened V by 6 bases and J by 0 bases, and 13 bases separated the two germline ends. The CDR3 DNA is TGTGCCAGCAGGGATCAACTCCTTAGCACAGATACGCAGTATTTT. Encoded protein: CASRDQLLSTDTQYF.

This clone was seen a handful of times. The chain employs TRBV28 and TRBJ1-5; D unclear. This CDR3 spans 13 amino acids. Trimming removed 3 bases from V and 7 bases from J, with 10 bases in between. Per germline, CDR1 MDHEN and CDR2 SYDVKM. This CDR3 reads CASSFGGQQPQHF. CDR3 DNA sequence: TGTGCCAGCAGTTTCGGAGGGCAACAGCCCCAGCATTTT.

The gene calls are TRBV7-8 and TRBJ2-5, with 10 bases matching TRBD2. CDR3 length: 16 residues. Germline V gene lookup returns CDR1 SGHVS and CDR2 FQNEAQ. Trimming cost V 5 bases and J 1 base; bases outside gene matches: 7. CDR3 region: CASSARLAGFQETQYF. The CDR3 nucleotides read TGTGCCAGCAGCGCCAGACTAGCGGGTTTCCAAGAGACCCAGTACTTC. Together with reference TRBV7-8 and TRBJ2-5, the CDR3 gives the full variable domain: GAGVSQSPRYKVAKRGQDVALRCDPISGHVSLFWYQQALGQGPEFLTYFQNEAQLDKSGLPSDRFFAERPEGSVSTLKIQRTQQEDSAVYLCASSARLAGFQETQYFGPGTRLLVL.

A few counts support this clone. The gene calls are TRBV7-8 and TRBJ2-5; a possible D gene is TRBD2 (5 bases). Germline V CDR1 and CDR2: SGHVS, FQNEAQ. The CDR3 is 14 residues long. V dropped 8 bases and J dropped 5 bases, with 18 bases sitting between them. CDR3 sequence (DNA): TGTGCCAGCTATGGTGGTGCGAGGGTGGAGACCCAGTACTTC. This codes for CASYGGARVETQYF.

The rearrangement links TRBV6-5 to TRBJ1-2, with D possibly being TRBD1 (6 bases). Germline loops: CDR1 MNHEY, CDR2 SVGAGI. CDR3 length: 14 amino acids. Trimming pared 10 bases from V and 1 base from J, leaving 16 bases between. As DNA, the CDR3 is TGTGCCACCAAAGGGAAGGGGGGTAACTATGGCTACACCTTC. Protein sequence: CATKGKGGNYGYTF.

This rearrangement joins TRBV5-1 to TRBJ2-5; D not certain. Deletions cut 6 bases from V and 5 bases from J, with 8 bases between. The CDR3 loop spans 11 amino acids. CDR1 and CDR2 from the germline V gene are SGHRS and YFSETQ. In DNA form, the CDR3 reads TGCGCCAGCATCTCCGGTGAGACCCAGTACTTC. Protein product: CASISGETQYF.

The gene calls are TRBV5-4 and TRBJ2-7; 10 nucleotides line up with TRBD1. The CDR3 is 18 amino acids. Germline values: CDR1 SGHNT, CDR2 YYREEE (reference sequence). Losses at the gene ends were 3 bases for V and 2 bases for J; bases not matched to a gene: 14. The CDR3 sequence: CASSSQTRTGTGAYEQYF. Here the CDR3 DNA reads TGTGCCAGCAGCTCACAAACTAGGACCGGGACAGGGGCCTACGAGCAGTACTTC.

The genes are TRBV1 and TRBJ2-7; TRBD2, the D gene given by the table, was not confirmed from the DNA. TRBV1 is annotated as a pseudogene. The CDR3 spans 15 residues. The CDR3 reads CTSSQDPKCSYEQYF. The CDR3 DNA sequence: TGCACCAGCAGCCAAGATCCTAAATGCTCCTACGAGCAGTACTTC.

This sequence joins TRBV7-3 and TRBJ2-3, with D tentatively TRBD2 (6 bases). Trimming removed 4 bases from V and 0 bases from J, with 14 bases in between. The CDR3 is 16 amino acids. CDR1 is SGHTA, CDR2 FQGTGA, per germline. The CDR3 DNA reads TGTGCCAGCAGCTCGAGTCGGGCGGGGAGCACAGATACGCAGTATTTT. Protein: CASSSSRAGSTDTQYF. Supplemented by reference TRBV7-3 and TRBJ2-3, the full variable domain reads GAGVSQTPSNKVTEKGKYVELRCDPISGHTALYWYRQSLGQGPEFLIYFQGTGAADDSGLPNDRFFAVRPEGSVSTLKIQRTERGDSAVYLCASSSSRAGSTDTQYFGPGTRLTVL.

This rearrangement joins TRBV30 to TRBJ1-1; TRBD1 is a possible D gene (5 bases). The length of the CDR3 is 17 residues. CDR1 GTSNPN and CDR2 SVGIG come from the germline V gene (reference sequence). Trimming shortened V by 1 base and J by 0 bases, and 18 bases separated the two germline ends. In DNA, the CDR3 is TGTGCCTGGAGTGGAGGATCCGGGGCAGGGCTGAACACTGAAGCTTTCTTT. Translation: CAWSGGSGAGLNTEAFF.

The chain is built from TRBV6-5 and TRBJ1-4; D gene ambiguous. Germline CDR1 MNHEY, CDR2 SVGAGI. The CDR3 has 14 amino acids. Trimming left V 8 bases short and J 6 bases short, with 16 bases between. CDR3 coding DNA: TGTGCCAGCCGCCCGACTTCTGGGGATGAAAAACTGTTTTTT. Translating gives CASRPTSGDEKLFF.

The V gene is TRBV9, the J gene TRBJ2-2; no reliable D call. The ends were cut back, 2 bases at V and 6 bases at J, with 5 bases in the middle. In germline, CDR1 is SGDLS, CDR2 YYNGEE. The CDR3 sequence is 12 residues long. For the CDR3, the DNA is TGTGCCAGCAGCGTGATTGCCGGGGAGCTGTTTTTT. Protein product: CASSVIAGELFF.

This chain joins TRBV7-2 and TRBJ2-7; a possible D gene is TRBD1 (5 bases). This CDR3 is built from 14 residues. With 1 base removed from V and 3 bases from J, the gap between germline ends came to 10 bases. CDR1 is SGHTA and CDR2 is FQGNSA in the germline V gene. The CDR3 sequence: CASSLGNRLYEQYF. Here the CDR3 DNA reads TGTGCCAGCAGCTTAGGTAACAGGCTCTACGAGCAGTACTTC.

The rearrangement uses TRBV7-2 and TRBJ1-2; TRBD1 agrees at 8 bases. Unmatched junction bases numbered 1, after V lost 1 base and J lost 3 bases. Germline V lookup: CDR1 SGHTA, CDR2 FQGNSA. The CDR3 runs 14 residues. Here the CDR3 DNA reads TGTGCCAGCAGCTTAGAGACAGGGGACTATGGCTACACCTTC. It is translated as CASSLETGDYGYTF.

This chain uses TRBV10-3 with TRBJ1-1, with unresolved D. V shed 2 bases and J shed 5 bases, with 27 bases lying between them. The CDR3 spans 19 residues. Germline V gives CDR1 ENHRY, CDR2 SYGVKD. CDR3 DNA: TGTGCCATCAGTGAGGGGCTTGTCGGTACTCGGGCCTTGGGTACTGAAGCTTTCTTT. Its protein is CAISEGLVGTRALGTEAFF.

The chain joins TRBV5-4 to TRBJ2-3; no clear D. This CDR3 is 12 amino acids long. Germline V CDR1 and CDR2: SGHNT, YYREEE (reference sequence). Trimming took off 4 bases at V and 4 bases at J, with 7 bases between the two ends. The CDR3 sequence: CASSPSPDTQYF. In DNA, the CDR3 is TGTGCCAGCAGCCCGTCCCCAGATACGCAGTATTTT. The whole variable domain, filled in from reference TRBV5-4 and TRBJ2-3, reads ETGVTQSPTHLIKTRGQQVTLRCSSQSGHNTVSWYQQALGQGPQFIFQYYREEENGRGNFPPRFSGLQFPNYSSELNVNALELDDSALYLCASSPSPDTQYFGPGTRLTVL.